Listed below are T cell receptor beta chains from one sample, sequenced in a study of CXCR3-negative and CXCR3-positive naive CD8 T cells. TCRdb reprocessed the 5' RACE reads, with one entry per CDR3 protein and no DNA. The sample includes approximately 90,000 distinct CDR3 sequences. What was sequenced was naive CXCR3+ CD8+ T cells from blood. These receptors all stem from a human donor in good health. Some clones in this sample may be carry-over from other donors' samples. CDR3s include the opening cysteine and the closing phenylalanine or tryptophan. The order of the fields is J gene, V gene, CDR3 protein.

j_call: TRBJ2-5
v_call: TRBV7-9
cdr3_aa: CASSFTGALIRTQYF

j_call: TRBJ2-7
v_call: TRBV27
cdr3_aa: CASTGGPIYEQYF

j_call: TRBJ2-1
v_call: TRBV6-5
cdr3_aa: CASSYSGLAGGNEQFF

j_call: TRBJ2-2
v_call: TRBV7-8
cdr3_aa: CASSFGTANTGELFF

j_call: TRBJ2-5
v_call: TRBV28
cdr3_aa: CASSFSPLAGDVETQYF

j_call: TRBJ2-3
v_call: TRBV2
cdr3_aa: CASSEASGIGDTQYF

j_call: TRBJ2-1
v_call: TRBV19
cdr3_aa: CASSIRLAPYNEQFF

j_call: TRBJ2-2
v_call: TRBV28
cdr3_aa: CASSLGQSTGELFF

j_call: TRBJ1-6
v_call: TRBV28
cdr3_aa: CASSLRAINSPLHF

j_call: TRBJ2-3
v_call: TRBV28
cdr3_aa: CASSAGTPSTDTQYF

j_call: TRBJ2-4
v_call: TRBV20-1
cdr3_aa: CSAAGTSGGTKNIQYF

j_call: TRBJ2-7
v_call: TRBV4-1
cdr3_aa: CASSQAHGISYEQYF

j_call: TRBJ1-5
v_call: TRBV15
cdr3_aa: CATSTSGGGNQPQHF

j_call: TRBJ2-3
v_call: TRBV2
cdr3_aa: CASSDPRPRASTDTQYF

j_call: TRBJ2-1
v_call: TRBV29-1
cdr3_aa: CSVEDPGRTSYNEQFF

j_call: TRBJ2-5
v_call: TRBV29-1
cdr3_aa: CSGETQMETQYF

j_call: TRBJ1-1
v_call: TRBV12-3/TRBV12-4
cdr3_aa: CASSLQSSWGEAFF

j_call: TRBJ2-3
v_call: TRBV12-3/TRBV12-4
cdr3_aa: CASSHDRGTTDTQYF

j_call: TRBJ2-2
v_call: TRBV28
cdr3_aa: CASNSPRENTGELFF

j_call: TRBJ2-5
v_call: TRBV19
cdr3_aa: CASSIIRDRQETQYF

j_call: TRBJ2-7
v_call: TRBV4-1
cdr3_aa: CASSQARAGSSYEQYF

j_call: TRBJ2-4
v_call: TRBV7-8
cdr3_aa: CASSLGHRAKNIQYF

j_call: TRBJ2-5
v_call: TRBV27
cdr3_aa: CASSSSGATQYF

j_call: TRBJ2-1
v_call: TRBV7-6
cdr3_aa: CASSLGLALGEQFF

j_call: TRBJ2-3
v_call: TRBV15
cdr3_aa: CATGIAGLTDTQYF

j_call: TRBJ2-7
v_call: TRBV28
cdr3_aa: CASSFTGGGDEQYF

j_call: TRBJ2-5
v_call: TRBV28
cdr3_aa: CASMGQLETQYF

j_call: TRBJ2-3
v_call: TRBV5-1
cdr3_aa: CASRAGTDTQYF

j_call: TRBJ2-1
v_call: TRBV9
cdr3_aa: CASSVEGVVADEQFF

j_call: TRBJ2-7
v_call: TRBV5-8
cdr3_aa: CASSFRGRSYEQYF

j_call: TRBJ2-1
v_call: TRBV28
cdr3_aa: CASSQRISGGFLNEQFF

j_call: TRBJ1-1
v_call: TRBV20-1
cdr3_aa: CSARVQGSPEAFF

j_call: TRBJ2-3
v_call: TRBV7-8
cdr3_aa: CASSPPRGSVTDTQYF

j_call: TRBJ2-2
v_call: TRBV27
cdr3_aa: CASSLLAGAGELFF

j_call: TRBJ1-2
v_call: TRBV12-3/TRBV12-4
cdr3_aa: CASRLQNFYGYTF

j_call: TRBJ1-5
v_call: TRBV28
cdr3_aa: CASSLDREMPNQPQHF

j_call: TRBJ2-7
v_call: TRBV29-1
cdr3_aa: CSVEDAEGDEQYF

j_call: TRBJ2-7
v_call: TRBV20-1
cdr3_aa: CSAPAGDSYEQYF

j_call: TRBJ2-2
v_call: TRBV30
cdr3_aa: CAGPGQGGTGELFF

j_call: TRBJ1-1
v_call: TRBV28
cdr3_aa: CASSWGTEAFF

j_call: TRBJ2-1
v_call: TRBV4-1
cdr3_aa: CASSQGVQLDEQFF

j_call: TRBJ2-5
v_call: TRBV5-5
cdr3_aa: CASSSGQGSWETQYF

j_call: TRBJ2-5
v_call: TRBV20-1
cdr3_aa: CSASPPSGVRETQYF

j_call: TRBJ2-1
v_call: TRBV5-1
cdr3_aa: CASSLAGHIYFEQFF

j_call: TRBJ2-3
v_call: TRBV5-5
cdr3_aa: CASSPRTSGYTDTQYF

j_call: TRBJ2-3
v_call: TRBV4-3
cdr3_aa: CASSNQRDVGTDTQYF

j_call: TRBJ2-1
v_call: TRBV5-4
cdr3_aa: CASSYLAGGPSEQFF

j_call: TRBJ2-1
v_call: TRBV6-2/TRBV6-3
cdr3_aa: CAINWRGDNEQFF

j_call: TRBJ2-3
v_call: TRBV12-3/TRBV12-4
cdr3_aa: CASSFVRASTDTQYF

j_call: TRBJ1-5
v_call: TRBV3-1
cdr3_aa: CASSPGDFTDSNQPQHF

j_call: TRBJ1-2
v_call: TRBV5-6
cdr3_aa: CASSLGGGYGYTF

j_call: TRBJ2-7
v_call: TRBV4-1
cdr3_aa: CASSQVITGEQYF

j_call: TRBJ2-5
v_call: TRBV11-2
cdr3_aa: CASSSRDGIETQYF

j_call: TRBJ2-4
v_call: TRBV29-1
cdr3_aa: CSVDGEGAKNIQYF

j_call: TRBJ1-1
v_call: TRBV7-8
cdr3_aa: CASSFPGHLNTEAFF